The 29 T cell receptor beta chains below were found in one sample sequenced in a study of T cell clones after liver transplantation. TCRdb keeps only in-frame clones here, not all; method: immunoSEQ multiplex PCR. The sample has over 60,000 clones; 80% are singletons. Sequencing was performed on CD4+ T cells from blood, taken before liver transplant. These receptors were obtained from a human donor who received a liver transplant.

The table lists this clone with a count of one. The chain has TRBV10-1 and TRBJ2-3; D not resolved. This CDR3 contains 14 residues. In germline, CDR1 is WNHNN, CDR2 SYGVQD (reference sequence). V was cut by 4 bases and J by 0 bases, with 8 bases left in between. CDR3 sequence (DNA): TGCGCCAGCAGTGTGAAGGCTAGCACAGATACGCAGTATTTT. It yields the protein CASSVKASTDTQYF.

The chain carries TRBV28 and TRBJ2-1, with D perhaps matching TRBD2 (6 bases). Per germline, CDR1 MDHEN and CDR2 SYDVKM. The CDR3 totals 15 residues. V dropped 2 bases and J dropped 6 bases, with 14 bases sitting between them. The CDR3 reads CASSLGAGKPNEQFF. For the CDR3, the DNA is TGTGCCAGCAGTTTAGGTGCGGGGAAACCCAATGAGCAGTTCTTC.

The chain is built from TRBV28 and TRBJ2-7; 13 bases line up with TRBD2. V lost 3 bases, J lost 4 bases, and 3 bases stayed unmatched. The germline V gene encodes CDR1 MDHEN and CDR2 SYDVKM. The CDR3 contains 15 residues. CDR3 coding DNA: TGTGCCAGCAGTTTCCCGACTAGCGGGAGGTACGAGCAGTACTTC. Its protein product is CASSFPTSGRYEQYF.

The chain is built from TRBV11-2 and TRBJ2-1; D is perhaps TRBD2 (6 bases). The length of the CDR3 is 16 residues. Per the germline V gene, CDR1 is SGHAT and CDR2 is FQNNGV. Deletions cut 2 bases from V and 6 bases from J, with 17 bases between. The CDR3 DNA reads TGTGCCAGCAGCTTATTCGATGGGGAGGTCGGCAATGAGCAGTTCTTC. Protein: CASSLFDGEVGNEQFF.

The chain recombines TRBV18 with TRBJ2-6; TRBD2 matches at 9 bases. The CDR3 contains 19 residues. With 2 bases clipped from V and 0 bases from J, the junction kept 8 bases outside the gene matches. In germline, CDR1 is KGHSH, CDR2 LQKENI. CDR3 residues: CASSPSLAGGSSGANVLTF. Written as DNA, the CDR3 is TGTGCCAGCTCACCATCTCTGGCGGGGGGGAGCTCTGGGGCCAACGTCCTGACTTTC.

This clone was counted between two and nine times. The J gene is TRBJ1-2, the V gene TRBV2, with 7 bases lining up with TRBD1. V trimming: 4 bases; J trimming: 4 bases; junction bases outside the gene matches: 0. CDR3 length equals 12 residues. Germline V gives CDR1 SNHLY, CDR2 FYNNEI. The CDR3 DNA reads as TGTGCCAGCAGTGGACAGGGCTATGGCTACACCTTC. Its protein is CASSGQGYGYTF.

The table lists this clone with a few counts. The rearrangement joins TRBV2 to TRBJ1-3, with D hard to call. Trimming took off 4 bases at V and 3 bases at J, with 10 bases between the two ends. CDR3 length: 14 amino acids. Germline-derived CDR1 and CDR2 are SNHLY and FYNNEI. The DNA for the CDR3 is TGTGCCAGCAGTGGTTGGGGTTTTGGAAACACCATATATTTT. This codes for CASSGWGFGNTIYF.

The chain uses TRBV5-1 and TRBJ2-2; D remains unclear. The CDR3 totals 15 residues. The V end lost 6 bases, the J end lost 0 bases, and 12 bases lay between the germline ends. Looked up from germline, CDR1 is SGHRS and CDR2 is YFSETQ. This CDR3 is CASKPQASNTGELFF. The CDR3 nucleotides are TGCGCCAGCAAACCCCAGGCTTCGAACACCGGGGAGCTGTTTTTT.

The chain combines TRBV7-3 with TRBJ2-1; 11 bases match TRBD2. This CDR3 has 16 residues. Trimming at V came to 4 bases and at J to 8 bases, leaving 10 bases not matched to a gene. CDR1 SGHTA and CDR2 FQGTGA come from the germline V gene. For the CDR3, the DNA is TGTGCCAGCAGCTATAGCGGGAGGGCCGATGGCGATGAGCAGTTCTTC. Translated: CASSYSGRADGDEQFF.

This clone turned up a few times. The chain combines TRBV4-1 with TRBJ2-5; 8 nucleotides align to TRBD2. This CDR3 spans 17 amino acids. V shed 4 bases, J shed 1 base, and the junction held 11 bases outside the gene matches. The V gene's germline CDR1 is MGHRA and CDR2 YSYEKL. This CDR3 is CASSRGGSGVPQETQYF. The CDR3 DNA sequence: TGCGCCAGCAGCCGCGGGGGTAGCGGGGTACCCCAAGAGACCCAGTACTTC.

This clone was detected once. At the DNA level, this CDR3 is encoded by other sequences in the same sample as well. This chain uses TRBV20-1 with TRBJ2-7; D may be TRBD2 (5 bases). The CDR3 sequence is 11 residues long. The V gene's germline CDR1 is DFQATT and CDR2 SNEGSKA (reference sequence). Trimming removed 5 bases from V and 2 bases from J, with 7 bases in between. The DNA of the CDR3 is TGCAGTGCTGGAGCGGCCTACGAGCAGTACTTC. Translation gives CSAGAAYEQYF.

This clone turned up a few times. The V and J genes are TRBV11-2 and TRBJ2-7; no firm D call. V was pared by 5 bases and J by 7 bases, with 12 bases between. In germline, CDR1 is SGHAT, CDR2 FQNNGV. The CDR3 has 12 amino acids. CDR3 nucleotide sequence: TGTGCCAGCAGCGCTGTTCGTCGGGAGCAGTACTTC. This codes for CASSAVRREQYF. The whole variable domain, filled in from reference TRBV11-2 and TRBJ2-7, reads EAGVAQSPRYKIIEKRQSVAFWCNPISGHATLYWYQQILGQGPKLLIQFQNNGVVDDSQLPKDRFSAERLKGVDSTLKIQPAKLEDSAVYLCASSAVRREQYFGPGTRLTVT.

The CDR3 nucleotides are TGTGCCAGCAGCGGAGAGCGGGAGGCTCTACGGCAGTACTTC. Protein product: CASSGEREALRQYF. The rearrangement uses TRBV2 and TRBJ2-7; TRBD2 agrees at 9 bases. CDR1 and CDR2 from the germline V gene are SNHLY and FYNNEI. Losses at the gene ends were 6 bases for V and 9 bases for J; bases not matched to a gene: 12. This CDR3 comprises 14 residues.

The chain combines TRBV16 with TRBJ2-6; no definite D call. CDR1 and CDR2 from the germline V gene are KGHSY and FQNENV. Trimming pared 0 bases from V and 0 bases from J, leaving 3 bases between. CDR3 length: 15 residues. The CDR3 here is CASSQSFSGANVLTF. In nucleotides, the CDR3 is TGTGCCAGCAGCCAATCCTTCTCTGGGGCCAACGTCCTGACTTTC.

This clone was counted only a few times. The chain employs TRBV7-2 and TRBJ1-2; D unresolved. V lost 5 bases to trimming and J lost 4 bases, with 14 bases between them. Germline V CDR1 and CDR2: SGHTA, FQGNSA. This CDR3 has 14 residues. The CDR3 region has the DNA TGTGCCAGCAGCCAGGCGGACGGGCCCTATGGCTACACCTTC. Translated, it gives CASSQADGPYGYTF.

This clone was observed a few times. The V gene is TRBV5-4, the J gene TRBJ2-1; D ambiguous. The germline V gene has CDR1 SGHNT and CDR2 YYREEE (reference sequence). V was cut by 5 bases and J by 0 bases, with 6 bases left in between. This CDR3 has 13 residues. The CDR3 spells CASRASSYNEQFF. In DNA form, the CDR3 reads TGTGCCAGCAGGGCGAGCTCCTACAATGAGCAGTTCTTC.

This clone was observed a few times. V and J are TRBV6-6 and TRBJ2-5, with 7 bases matching TRBD2. Unmatched junction bases numbered 9, after V lost 2 bases and J lost 3 bases. CDR3 size: 16 residues. Per germline, CDR1 MNHNY and CDR2 SVGAGI (reference sequence). The CDR3 sequence: CASSYPGGRSKETQYF. The CDR3 DNA follows: TGTGCCAGCAGTTACCCCGGCGGGAGAAGTAAAGAGACCCAGTACTTC.

The chain links TRBV18 to TRBJ2-3, with TRBD2 matching 16 bases. This CDR3 spans 16 amino acids. V lost 3 bases, J lost 5 bases, and 2 bases stayed unmatched. CDR1 is KGHSH, CDR2 LQKENI, per germline. The CDR3 DNA follows: TGTGCCAGCTCACCGGGACTAGCGGGAGGGAAAGATACGCAGTATTTT. Residues: CASSPGLAGGKDTQYF.

The chain joins TRBV4-2 to TRBJ2-7; the match to TRBD2 covers 11 bases. Germline V gene sequence: CDR1 LGHNA, CDR2 YNFKEQ. CDR3 length equals 17 residues. V lost 3 bases and J lost 0; bases outside the gene matches: 7. The CDR3 DNA sequence: TGTGCCAGCAGCCAGATAGCCGGACTAGCGGGCTCCTACGAGCAGTACTTC. This encodes CASSQIAGLAGSYEQYF.

V gene TRBV28 combines with J gene TRBJ2-3; 9 bases match TRBD1. The CDR3 covers 14 residues. Germline V CDR1 and CDR2: MDHEN, SYDVKM. J lost 4 bases, V lost 4 bases, and 3 bases had no gene match. CDR3 nucleotides: TGTGCCAGCAGTTGGGACAGGGTGGCAGATACGCAGTATTTT. It encodes CASSWDRVADTQYF.

This chain joins TRBV10-3 and TRBJ1-4; 9 nucleotides line up with TRBD1. Germline V gene data show CDR1 as ENHRY and CDR2 as SYGVKD. CDR3 length: 13 amino acids. V shed 7 bases and J 8 bases; nucleotides not matched to a gene: 5. This chain's CDR3 is CAINRGREEKLFF. The CDR3 DNA is TGTGCCATCAACAGGGGGCGCGAGGAAAAACTGTTTTTT.

The V and J genes are TRBV5-6 and TRBJ2-1, with 10 bases identical to TRBD2. The CDR3 totals 17 residues. The germline CDR1 and CDR2 sequences are SGHDT and YYEEEE. V was pared by 2 bases and J by 6 bases, with 11 bases of the junction left unmatched. In DNA form, the CDR3 reads TGTGCCAGCAGCTTATTACAATTAGCGGGAGGTATCAATGAGCAGTTCTTC. This encodes CASSLLQLAGGINEQFF.

The chain has TRBV5-4 and TRBJ2-7; 10 bases map to TRBD1. V lost 4 bases and J lost 9; bases outside the gene matches: 13. CDR1 and CDR2 (germline): SGHNT, YYREEE (reference sequence). CDR3 length: 15 residues. The CDR3 here is CASSIGQGEFVWQYF. The CDR3 coding sequence is TGTGCCAGCAGCATCGGACAGGGGGAGTTCGTATGGCAGTACTTC.

In this sample, this clone turned up a few times. The gene calls are TRBV6-6 and TRBJ2-2, with 9 bases aligning to TRBD2. The CDR3 spans 16 residues. After removal of 4 bases from V and 4 bases from J, the junction contained 7 bases not matched to a gene. CDR1 and CDR2 (germline): MNHNY, SVGAGI (reference sequence). CDR3: CASSSGGLASTGELFF. CDR3 bases: TGTGCCAGCAGTTCTGGGGGACTAGCAAGCACCGGGGAGCTGTTTTTT.

This clone was found many times. The gene calls are TRBV19 and TRBJ1-5, with D unresolved. The CDR3 runs to 17 residues. V was clipped by 3 bases and J by 0 bases, with 15 bases between them. Germline V CDR1 and CDR2: LNHDA, SQIVND (reference sequence). The CDR3 loop is CASSIGPKGRSNQPQHF. CDR3 nucleotide sequence: TGTGCCAGTAGTATTGGGCCCAAAGGACGTAGCAATCAGCCCCAGCATTTT.

This clone was recorded a few times. This chain uses TRBV7-2 with TRBJ2-2; the match to TRBD2 covers 9 bases. Trimming cost V 9 bases and J 2 bases; bases outside gene matches: 10. The CDR3 is made up of 16 amino acids. CDR1 and CDR2 (germline): SGHTA, FQGNSA. The CDR3 DNA follows: TGTGCCAGTACTTCAGCGGGGGGCTTCAACACCGGGGAGCTGTTTTTT. It is translated as CASTSAGGFNTGELFF.

The chain employs TRBV6-6 and TRBJ2-3; 7 bases fit TRBD2. Germline V gene data show CDR1 as MNHNY and CDR2 as SVGAGI (reference sequence). Germline trimming cut 10 bases from V and 1 base from J; bases unmatched to any gene: 11. The CDR3 has 15 amino acids. CDR3 sequence reads: CATNLKRDRTDTQYF. The CDR3 DNA follows: TGTGCCACTAACCTAAAGCGGGATCGCACAGATACGCAGTATTTT.

The J gene is TRBJ2-2, the V gene TRBV5-1, with 7 positions matching TRBD2. J lost 4 bases, V lost 2 bases, and 5 bases had no gene match. The length of the CDR3 is 15 residues. CDR1 and CDR2 (germline): SGHRS, YFSETQ. The CDR3 spells CASSLWEGFTGELFF. In DNA, the CDR3 is TGCGCCAGCAGCTTATGGGAGGGCTTCACCGGGGAGCTGTTTTTT.

This sequence joins TRBV7-8 and TRBJ2-7, with TRBD1 matching 8 bases. There are 18 residues in the CDR3. Losses at the gene ends were 4 bases for V and 5 bases for J; bases not matched to a gene: 19. CDR1 and CDR2 (germline): SGHVS, FQNEAQ. The CDR3 protein is CASSSWTGLLGNLHEQYF. For the CDR3, the DNA is TGTGCCAGCAGCTCCTGGACAGGGTTGTTAGGGAATCTCCACGAGCAGTACTTC.